Listed below are T cell receptor beta chains from one sample, sequenced in a study of T cell responses to AZD1222 COVID-19 vaccine. TCRdb's copy holds only in-frame clones and misses some; the assay was immunoSEQ multiplex PCR. The table shows about 85,000 clones, with about 90% occurring only once. The input for sequencing was peripheral blood, taken on day 0 of MenACWY control vaccination. Receptors were obtained from an adult in good health. Both conserved end residues are part of each CDR3. The order of the fields is V gene, CDR3 protein.

v_gene: TRBV11-1; CDR3aa: CASSPDRANYGYTF
v_gene: TRBV6-5; CDR3aa: CASSPSGTEQETQYF
v_gene: TRBV7-2; CDR3aa: CASSSPSGTPEAFF
v_gene: TRBV19; CDR3aa: CASSIAPSNQPQHF
v_gene: TRBV21-1; CDR3aa: CASSKVSPGTFNEQFF
v_gene: TRBV7-7; CDR3aa: CASSLDRAVPYGYTF
v_gene: TRBV5-1; CDR3aa: CASSPEQGAPQHF
v_gene: TRBV3-1/TRBV3-2; CDR3aa: CASSQVSTGELFF
v_gene: TRBV7-2; CDR3aa: CASSSTGGYNEQFF
v_gene: TRBV19; CDR3aa: CASSLTGGGTEAFF
v_gene: TRBV18; CDR3aa: CASSGGGHLRNTEAFF
v_gene: TRBV18; CDR3aa: CASSLALPVEQYF
v_gene: TRBV2; CDR3aa: CASTDRRTSNQPQHF
v_gene: TRBV5-1; CDR3aa: CASSLGGSTEAFF
v_gene: TRBV6-6; CDR3aa: CASSYGGVGEKLFF
v_gene: TRBV30; CDR3aa: CAWSVRGLSSGNTIYF
v_gene: TRBV7-8; CDR3aa: CASSLGQGQIEAFF
v_gene: TRBV4-3; CDR3aa: CASSQAGNEQFF
v_gene: TRBV15; CDR3aa: CATSRDGARSEKQFF
v_gene: TRBV25-1; CDR3aa: CASSSPAAVNTEAFF
v_gene: TRBV30; CDR3aa: CAWSVRGGSNQPQHF
v_gene: TRBV19; CDR3aa: CASSIPGLGYTF
v_gene: TRBV18; CDR3aa: CASSPTQGDTEAFF
v_gene: TRBV6-1; CDR3aa: CASSAGRGTPGSNEQYF
v_gene: TRBV28; CDR3aa: CASSESGTGQGQPQHF
v_gene: TRBV19; CDR3aa: CASSIQGSNTEAFF
v_gene: TRBV4-3; CDR3aa: CASSQGGGTGELFF
v_gene: TRBV18; CDR3aa: CASSPTLEGNTIYF
v_gene: TRBV6-2/TRBV6-3; CDR3aa: CASSYRAGGGYEQYF
v_gene: TRBV27; CDR3aa: CASSPYEGPLNTEAFF
v_gene: TRBV19; CDR3aa: CASSNSGGGNTEAFF
v_gene: TRBV7-2; CDR3aa: CASSLAQRASYGYTF
v_gene: TRBV24-1; CDR3aa: CATSDTSTGVPYEQYF
v_gene: TRBV4-3; CDR3aa: CASSQVLGTAEAFF
v_gene: TRBV18; CDR3aa: CASSPRSDTEAFF
v_gene: TRBV10-3; CDR3aa: CAISLEQGNQPQHF
v_gene: TRBV27; CDR3aa: CASSLGQGRQPQHF
v_gene: TRBV27; CDR3aa: CASSLSGPPRNTEAFF
v_gene: TRBV19; CDR3aa: CASGPQLNTEAFF
v_gene: TRBV29-1; CDR3aa: CSVAGTSGNTGELFF
v_gene: TRBV7-2; CDR3aa: CASSWTQGGEQYF
v_gene: TRBV7-2; CDR3aa: CASGTGNGYGYTF